This TCR beta chain comes out of a study of T cells in Graves' hyperthyroidism and ophthalmopathy. Amplified TCR beta CDR3 regions derived from RNA transcripts. HTBI primers were employed in a first-round RT-PCR of the TCR CDR3. TCRdb processed the multiplex PCR reads anew with MiXCR; each CDR3 protein has one entry. The table lists some 530,000 distinct CDR3 sequences, 22% of them singletons. Study findings and constraints: The model's output predicted ophthalmopathy at a median of roughly 6.9 months prior to onset.

This clonotype has just a few counts. Its antigen is as yet unknown. The CDR3 is 15 amino acids. V lost 3 bases and J 3 bases, leaving 11 bases between the germline ends. Germline V lookup: CDR1 KGHDR, CDR2 SFDVKD. The sequenced sample consisted of blood. The TCR originated in a woman in her 70s with Graves' ophthalmopathy. The V gene is TRBV24-1, the J gene TRBJ2-1; D perhaps matches TRBD2 (5 bases). In DNA, the CDR3 is TGTGCCACCAGTGATAGTAACCGGGACTACAATGAGCAGTTCTTC. It translates to CATSDSNRDYNEQFF.